The 14 T cell receptor beta chains in this list originate from one sample, sequenced in a study of blood T cell repertoires in COVID-19. TCRdb keeps only in-frame clones here, not all; method: immunoSEQ multiplex PCR. The sample shows about 59,000 clones, 65% to 80% of them seen only once. The specimen sequenced was peripheral blood. The receptors originated from a human donor in a cohort sampled during active COVID-19.

The gene calls are TRBV10-2 and TRBJ2-7, with D tentatively TRBD2 (6 bases). The CDR3 consists of 14 residues. V dropped 7 bases and J dropped 4 bases, with 17 bases sitting between them. Germline loops: CDR1 WSHSY, CDR2 SAAADI. For the CDR3, the DNA is TGCGCCAGCACCCCATTTGAGGGACTTTACGAGCAGTACTTC. This sequence encodes CASTPFEGLYEQYF.

The rearrangement links TRBV18 to TRBJ1-2, with D possibly matching TRBD1 (5 bases). There are 15 residues in the CDR3. V was cut by 3 bases and J by 4 bases, with 15 bases left in between. Germline V lookup: CDR1 KGHSH, CDR2 LQKENI. CDR3 nucleotide sequence: TGTGCCAGCTCACCCGGGACGGAGGAGGGCTATGGCTACACCTTC. Amino acids: CASSPGTEEGYGYTF.

The CDR3 spells CASSRPSEDYEQYF. The CDR3 DNA reads TGTGCCAGTAGTCGTCCAAGCGAGGACTACGAGCAGTACTTC. The chain links TRBV19 to TRBJ2-7; D gene uncertain. V was clipped by 5 bases and J by 3 bases, with 14 bases between them. CDR1 and CDR2 (germline): LNHDA, SQIVND (reference sequence). This CDR3 comprises 14 residues.

The genes are TRBV7-2 and TRBJ2-1, with a tentative D call TRBD1 (6 bases). CDR3 size: 15 residues. Between the trimmed V and J ends, which lost 0 bases and 3 bases, there was a span of 9 bases. Per germline, CDR1 SGHTA and CDR2 FQGNSA. The CDR3 here is CASSLAGAVYNEQFF. The CDR3 DNA is TGTGCCAGCAGCTTAGCGGGGGCAGTCTACAATGAGCAGTTCTTC.

This clone was observed a few times. V and J are TRBV7-2 and TRBJ1-5; 7 bases agree with TRBD1. The V and J ends lost 2 bases and 6 bases, in that order; junction bases with no gene match: 10. The CDR3 is 16 amino acids. Germline CDR1 reads SGHTA; CDR2 reads FQGNSA. In DNA form, the CDR3 reads TGTGCCAGCAGCTTAAGGGGTCCAGGGGGAAGTCAGCCCCAGCATTTT. This encodes CASSLRGPGGSQPQHF.

This clone appeared a single time. The chain carries TRBV7-2 and TRBJ2-7; D is possibly TRBD1 (6 bases). V shed 10 bases and J shed 0 bases, with 16 bases lying between them. Germline V lookup: CDR1 SGHTA, CDR2 FQGNSA. CDR3 size: 14 residues. CDR3 sequence: CATKNRVTSYEQYF. CDR3 DNA: TGTGCCACCAAAAACAGGGTCACCTCCTACGAGCAGTACTTC.

This chain links TRBV7-9 with TRBJ2-7, with a tentative D call TRBD2 (5 bases). Trimming removed 1 base from V and 2 bases from J, with 9 bases in between. CDR3 length: 14 amino acids. CDR1 is SEHNR, CDR2 FQNEAQ, per germline (reference sequence). The CDR3 loop reads CASSLVETTYEQYF. CDR3 in DNA: TGTGCCAGCAGCTTAGTAGAGACTACCTACGAGCAGTACTTC.

V is TRBV2 and J is TRBJ1-6; the D is unclear. V was pared by 6 bases and J by 7 bases, with 13 bases between. This CDR3 region has 14 residues. The germline V gene has CDR1 SNHLY and CDR2 FYNNEI. CDR3 loop: CASRAGSENSPLHF. CDR3 sequence (DNA): TGTGCCAGCAGGGCGGGCTCAGAAAATTCACCCCTCCACTTT.

The chain links TRBV28 to TRBJ2-7, with 8 bases fitting TRBD1. V lost 6 bases, J lost 2 bases, and 6 bases stayed unmatched. Per the germline V gene, CDR1 is MDHEN and CDR2 is SYDVKM. The CDR3 has 14 residues. The chain's CDR3 is CASSEQGAPYEQYF. CDR3 DNA sequence: TGTGCCAGCAGCGAGCAGGGGGCGCCCTACGAGCAGTACTTC.

J is TRBJ2-7 and V is TRBV27; D is uncertain. V lost 3 bases and J lost 5, with 14 bases in between. This CDR3 is built from 14 residues. Germline values: CDR1 MNHEY, CDR2 SMNVEV (reference sequence). CDR3 in DNA: TGTGCCAGCAGTTTCGCGAGAGGAGCCCACGAGCAGTACTTC. Protein sequence: CASSFARGAHEQYF.

In this sample, this clone turned up a few times. The chain links TRBV10-1 to TRBJ1-4, with 7 bases lining up with TRBD1. V trimming: 2 bases; J trimming: 8 bases; junction bases outside the gene matches: 8. The CDR3 is 15 amino acids. Germline V gene sequence: CDR1 WNHNN, CDR2 SYGVQD (reference sequence). The CDR3 coding sequence is TGCGCCAGCAGTGAGGCTCAGGGGGTAGGAGAAAAACTGTTTTTT. Its translation: CASSEAQGVGEKLFF.

The V and J genes are TRBV3-1 (or the pseudogene TRBV3-2) and TRBJ2-7; possible D gene TRBD1, 6 bases. Germline V gene lookup returns CDR1 LGHDT and CDR2 YNNKEL (reference sequence). Trimming took off 6 bases at V and 2 bases at J, with 14 bases between the two ends. The CDR3 is 14 amino acids. CDR3 DNA: TGTGCCAGCAGTCCTGACAGGCGAGCCTACGAGCAGTACTTC. Translation: CASSPDRRAYEQYF.

This clone was seen a handful of times. The gene calls are TRBV19 and TRBJ2-7, with a possible D match to TRBD2 (5 bases). The germline gives CDR1 LNHDA, CDR2 SQIVND (reference sequence). The V end lost 3 bases, the J end lost 0 bases, and 12 bases lay between the germline ends. The CDR3 consists of 15 residues. The CDR3 loop is CASSIGGLHSYEQYF. Here the CDR3 DNA reads TGTGCCAGTAGTATTGGTGGACTCCACTCCTACGAGCAGTACTTC. The complete variable domain, with remaining parts taken from reference TRBV19 and TRBJ2-7, reads DGGITQSPKYLFRKEGQNVTLSCEQNLNHDAMYWYRQDPGQGLRLIYYSQIVNDFQKGDIAEGYSVSREKKESFPLTVTSAQKNPTAFYLCASSIGGLHSYEQYFGPGTRLTVT.

The rearrangement uses TRBV6-4 and TRBJ1-1; no clear D. There are 13 residues in the CDR3. Between the trimmed V and J ends, which lost 10 bases and 1 base, there was a span of 13 bases. The germline V gene encodes CDR1 MRHNA and CDR2 SNTAGT. CDR3 DNA sequence: TGTGCCACATCGCGGGATTCGAACACTGAAGCTTTCTTT. Translating gives CATSRDSNTEAFF.